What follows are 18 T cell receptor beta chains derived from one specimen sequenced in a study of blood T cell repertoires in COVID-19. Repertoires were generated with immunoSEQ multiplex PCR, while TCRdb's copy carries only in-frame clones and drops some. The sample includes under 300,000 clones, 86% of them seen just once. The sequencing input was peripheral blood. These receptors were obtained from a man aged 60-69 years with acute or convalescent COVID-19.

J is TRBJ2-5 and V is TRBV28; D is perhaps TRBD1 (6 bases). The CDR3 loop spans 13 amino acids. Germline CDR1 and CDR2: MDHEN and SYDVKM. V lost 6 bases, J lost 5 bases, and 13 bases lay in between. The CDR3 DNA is TGTGCCAGCAGGTCCCCAGGGGATGAGACCCAGTACTTC. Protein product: CASRSPGDETQYF.

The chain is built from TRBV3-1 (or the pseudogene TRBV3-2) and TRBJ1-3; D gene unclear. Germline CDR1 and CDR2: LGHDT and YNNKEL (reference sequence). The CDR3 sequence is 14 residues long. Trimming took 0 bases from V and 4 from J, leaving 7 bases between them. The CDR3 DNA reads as TGTGCCAGCAGCCAAGATCTTCGGGGAAACACCATATATTTT. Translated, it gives CASSQDLRGNTIYF.

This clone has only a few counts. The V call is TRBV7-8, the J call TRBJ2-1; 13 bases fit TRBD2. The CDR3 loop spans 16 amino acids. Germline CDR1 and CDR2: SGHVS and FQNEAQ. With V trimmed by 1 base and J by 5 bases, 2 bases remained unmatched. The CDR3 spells CASSLGGLAGHNEQFF. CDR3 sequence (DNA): TGTGCCAGCAGCTTAGGGGGACTAGCGGGACACAATGAGCAGTTCTTC.

The CDR3: CASSLDGPLYEQYF. As DNA, the CDR3 is TGTGCCAGCAGCTTAGATGGGCCTCTCTACGAGCAGTACTTC. V is TRBV7-9 and J is TRBJ2-7; D is uncertain. The CDR3 has 14 residues. Germline values: CDR1 SEHNR, CDR2 FQNEAQ (reference sequence). Trimming took 1 base from V and 3 from J, leaving 10 bases between them.

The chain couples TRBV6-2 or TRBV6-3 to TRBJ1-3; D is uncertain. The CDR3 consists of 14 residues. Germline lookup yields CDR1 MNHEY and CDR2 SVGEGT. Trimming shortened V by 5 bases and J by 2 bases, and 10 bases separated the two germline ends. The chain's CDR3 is CASSAPGTGNTIYF. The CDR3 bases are TGTGCCAGCAGTGCCCCGGGGACTGGAAACACCATATATTTT.

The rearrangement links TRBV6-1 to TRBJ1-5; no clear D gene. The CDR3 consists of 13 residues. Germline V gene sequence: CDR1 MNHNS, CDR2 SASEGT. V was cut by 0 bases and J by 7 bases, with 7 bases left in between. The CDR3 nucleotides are TGTGCCAGCAGTGAAGCGCTCGGGCAGCCCCAGCATTTT. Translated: CASSEALGQPQHF.

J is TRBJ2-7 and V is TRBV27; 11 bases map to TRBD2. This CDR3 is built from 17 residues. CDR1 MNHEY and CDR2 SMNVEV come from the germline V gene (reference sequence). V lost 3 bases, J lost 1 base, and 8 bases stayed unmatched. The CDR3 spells CASSFRVTSGRSYEQYF. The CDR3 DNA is TGTGCCAGCAGTTTTCGGGTAACTAGCGGGAGATCCTACGAGCAGTACTTC.

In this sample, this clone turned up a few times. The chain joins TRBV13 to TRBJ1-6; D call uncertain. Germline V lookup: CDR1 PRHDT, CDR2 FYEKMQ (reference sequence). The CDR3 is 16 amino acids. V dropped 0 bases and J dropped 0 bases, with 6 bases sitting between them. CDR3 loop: CASSLGLSSYNSPLHF. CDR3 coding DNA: TGTGCCAGCAGCTTAGGGCTGAGCTCCTATAATTCACCCCTCCACTTT.

CDR3 residues: CASSPETASNSPLHF. In nucleotides, the CDR3 is TGTGCCAGCTCACCAGAGACAGCTAGTAATTCACCCCTCCACTTT. The chain links TRBV18 to TRBJ1-6, with D perhaps matching TRBD1 (5 bases). The ends were cut back, 2 bases at V and 6 bases at J, with 11 bases in the middle. Germline assignment: CDR1 KGHSH and CDR2 LQKENI. The CDR3 has 15 residues.

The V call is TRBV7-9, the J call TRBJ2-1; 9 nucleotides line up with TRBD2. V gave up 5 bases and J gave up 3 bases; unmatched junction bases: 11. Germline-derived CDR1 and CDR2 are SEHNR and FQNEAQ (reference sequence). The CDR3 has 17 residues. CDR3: CASSLYVAGENYNEQFF. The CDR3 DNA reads TGTGCCAGCAGCCTATACGTAGCGGGAGAGAACTACAATGAGCAGTTCTTC.

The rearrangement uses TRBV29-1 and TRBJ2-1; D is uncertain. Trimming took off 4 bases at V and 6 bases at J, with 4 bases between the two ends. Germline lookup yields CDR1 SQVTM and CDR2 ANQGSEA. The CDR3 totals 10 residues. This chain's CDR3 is CSVAGNEQFF. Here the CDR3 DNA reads TGCAGCGTTGCAGGCAATGAGCAGTTCTTC.

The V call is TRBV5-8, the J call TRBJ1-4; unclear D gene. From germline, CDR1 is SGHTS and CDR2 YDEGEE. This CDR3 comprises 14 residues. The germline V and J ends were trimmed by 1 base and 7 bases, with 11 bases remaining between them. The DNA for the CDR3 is TGTGCCAGCAGCTTGCGGCAGGCCAGTGAAAAACTGTTTTTT. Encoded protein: CASSLRQASEKLFF.

The CDR3 sequence is CASSPHWVAGRYTGELFF. The CDR3 DNA reads TGTGCCAGCAGCCCCCACTGGGTAGCGGGTCGATACACCGGGGAGCTGTTTTTT. The V call is TRBV7-8, the J call TRBJ2-2; 7 bases match TRBD2. This CDR3 is 18 amino acids long. The V segment lost 5 bases and the J segment 3 bases; nucleotides outside the gene matches: 15. Germline CDR1 is SGHVS and CDR2 is FQNEAQ.

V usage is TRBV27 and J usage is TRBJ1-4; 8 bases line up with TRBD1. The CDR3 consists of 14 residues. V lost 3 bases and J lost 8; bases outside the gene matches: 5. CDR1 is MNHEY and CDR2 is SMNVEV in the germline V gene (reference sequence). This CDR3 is CASSFRGQQEKLFF. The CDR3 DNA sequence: TGTGCCAGCAGTTTCAGGGGGCAGCAGGAAAAACTGTTTTTT.

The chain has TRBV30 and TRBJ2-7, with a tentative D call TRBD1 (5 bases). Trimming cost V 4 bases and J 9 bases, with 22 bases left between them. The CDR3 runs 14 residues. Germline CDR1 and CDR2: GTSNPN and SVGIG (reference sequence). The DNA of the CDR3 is TGTGCCTGGAATTCAAAAGGGGTACCCTCGATGCAGTACTTC. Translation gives CAWNSKGVPSMQYF. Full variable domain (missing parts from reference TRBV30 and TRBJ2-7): SQTIHQWPATLVQPVGSPLSLECTVEGTSNPNLYWYRQAAGRGLQLLFYSVGIGQISSEVPQNLSASRPQDRQFILSSKKLLLSDSGFYLCAWNSKGVPSMQYFGPGTRLTVT.

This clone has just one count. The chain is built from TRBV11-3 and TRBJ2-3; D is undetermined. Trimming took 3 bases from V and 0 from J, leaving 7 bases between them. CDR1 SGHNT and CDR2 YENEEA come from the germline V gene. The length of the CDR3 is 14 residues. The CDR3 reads CASSLYRSTDTQYF. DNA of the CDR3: TGTGCCAGCAGCTTGTATCGGAGCACAGATACGCAGTATTTT. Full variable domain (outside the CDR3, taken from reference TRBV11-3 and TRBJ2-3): EAGVVQSPRYKIIEKKQPVAFWCNPISGHNTLYWYLQNLGQGPELLIRYENEEAVDDSQLPKDRFSAERLKGVDSTLKIQPAELGDSAVYLCASSLYRSTDTQYFGPGTRLTVL.

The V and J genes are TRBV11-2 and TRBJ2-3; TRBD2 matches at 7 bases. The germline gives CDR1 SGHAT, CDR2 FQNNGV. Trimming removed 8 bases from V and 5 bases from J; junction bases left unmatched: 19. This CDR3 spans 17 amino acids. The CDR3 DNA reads TGTGCCAGCGGCCCGGGGACGCGGGAGAGGTGGGAAGATACGCAGTATTTT. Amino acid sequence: CASGPGTRERWEDTQYF.

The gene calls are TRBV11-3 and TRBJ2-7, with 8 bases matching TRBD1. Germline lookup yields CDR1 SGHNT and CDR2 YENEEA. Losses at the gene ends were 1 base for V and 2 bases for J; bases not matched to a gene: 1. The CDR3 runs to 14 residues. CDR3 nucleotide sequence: TGTGCCAGCAGCTTAGGGACAGGGACCTACGAGCAGTACTTC. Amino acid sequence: CASSLGTGTYEQYF.